The clone carrying this T cell receptor beta chain was seen a single time. The sample originates from a study of blood T cell repertoires in COVID-19. Study details: COVID-19 samples from acute and convalescent phases originated in the United States, Italy and Spain. In each case, the material was cDNA or gDNA derived from T cells, B-cell-depleted T cells, or PBMCs.

CDR1 is SQVTM, CDR2 ANQGSEA, per germline. V was cut by 3 bases and J by 7 bases, with 13 bases left in between. CDR3 length: 13 amino acids. Cohort placement rested on clinical history that participants reported themselves. As originally analysed: How many nucleated cells were present was estimated from reference gene primer amplification. Using immunoSEQ multiplex PCR, the repertoire was profiled, and TCRdb retains in-frame clones only, with some absent. V, J and clone size are taken as reported in that table, and D and trimming were inferred from the DNA itself. The sample includes under 150,000 clones, approximately 79% of them seen just once.

The chain uses TRBV29-1 and TRBJ2-1; no definite D call. The TCR sequence derives from a middle-aged man with acute COVID-19. Sequenced: PBMCs or T cells enriched from blood (not recorded which). CDR3 coding DNA: TGCAGCGTTGATTACGGCAGGTGGAATGAGCAGTTCTTC. It specifies CSVDYGRWNEQFF.